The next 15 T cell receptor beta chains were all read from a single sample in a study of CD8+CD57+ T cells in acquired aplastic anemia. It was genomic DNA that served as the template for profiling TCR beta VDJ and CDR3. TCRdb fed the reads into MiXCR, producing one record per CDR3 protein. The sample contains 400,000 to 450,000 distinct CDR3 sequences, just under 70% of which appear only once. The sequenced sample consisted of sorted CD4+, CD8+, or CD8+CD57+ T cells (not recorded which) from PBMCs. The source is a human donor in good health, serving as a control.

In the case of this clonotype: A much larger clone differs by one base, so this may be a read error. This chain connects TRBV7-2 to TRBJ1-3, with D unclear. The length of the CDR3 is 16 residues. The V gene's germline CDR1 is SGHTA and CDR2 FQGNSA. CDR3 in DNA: TGTGCCAGCAGCTTAGGGCCAGCCACCTCTGGAAACACCACATATTTT. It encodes CASSLGPATSGNTTYF.

In DNA, the CDR3 is TGTGCCAGCAGTGAATGGGTTCGGACACCCCTCCACTTT. Translated: CASSEWVRTPLHF. The chain is built from TRBV2 and TRBJ1-6; D is uncertain. The V gene's germline CDR1 is SNHLY and CDR2 FYNNEI. V was cut by 2 bases and J by 11 bases, with 10 bases left in between. This CDR3 comprises 13 residues.

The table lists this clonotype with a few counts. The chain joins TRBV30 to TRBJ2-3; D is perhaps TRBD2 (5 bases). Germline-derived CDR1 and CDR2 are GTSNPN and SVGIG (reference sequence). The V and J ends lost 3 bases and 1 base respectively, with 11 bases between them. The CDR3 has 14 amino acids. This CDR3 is CAWRRGVRTDTQYF. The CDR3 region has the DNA TGTGCCTGGAGACGGGGAGTTCGCACAGATACGCAGTATTTT.

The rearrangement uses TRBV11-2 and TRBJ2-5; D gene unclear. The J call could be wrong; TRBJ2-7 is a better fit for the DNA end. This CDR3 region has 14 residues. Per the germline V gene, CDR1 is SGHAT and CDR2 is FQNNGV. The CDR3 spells CASSFFLGDGEQYF. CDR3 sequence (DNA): TGTGCCAGCAGCTTCTTCTTAGGAGATGGCGAGCAGTACTTC.

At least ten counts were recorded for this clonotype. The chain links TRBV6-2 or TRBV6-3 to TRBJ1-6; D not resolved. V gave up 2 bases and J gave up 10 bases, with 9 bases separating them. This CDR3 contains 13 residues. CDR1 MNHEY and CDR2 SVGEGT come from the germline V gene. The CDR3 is CASSYQVSSPLHF. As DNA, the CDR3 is TGTGCCAGCAGTTACCAGGTTTCGTCACCCCTCCACTTT.

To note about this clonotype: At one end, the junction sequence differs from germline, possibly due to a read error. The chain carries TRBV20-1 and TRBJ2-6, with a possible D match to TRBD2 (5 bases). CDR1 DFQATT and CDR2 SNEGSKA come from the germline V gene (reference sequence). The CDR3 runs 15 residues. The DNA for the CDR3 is TGCAGTGCAGGCCGGGGTCCAGATGGGCCCAACGTCCTGACTTTC. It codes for CSAGRGPDGPNVLTF.

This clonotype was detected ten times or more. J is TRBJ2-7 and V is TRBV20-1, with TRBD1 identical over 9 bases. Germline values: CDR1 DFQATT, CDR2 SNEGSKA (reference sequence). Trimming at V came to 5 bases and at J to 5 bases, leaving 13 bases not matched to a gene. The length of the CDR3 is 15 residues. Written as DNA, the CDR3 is TGCAGTGCTGCCCACTCCGGGACAGGGTTGGACGAGCAGTACTTC. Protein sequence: CSAAHSGTGLDEQYF.

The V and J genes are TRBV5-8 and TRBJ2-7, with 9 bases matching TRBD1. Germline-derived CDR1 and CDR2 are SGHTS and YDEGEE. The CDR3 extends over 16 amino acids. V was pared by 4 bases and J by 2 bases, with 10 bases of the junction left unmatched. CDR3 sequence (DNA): TGTGCCAGCAGCCCCCACAGGGGGCAAGAGACCTACGAGCAGTACTTC. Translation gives CASSPHRGQETYEQYF.

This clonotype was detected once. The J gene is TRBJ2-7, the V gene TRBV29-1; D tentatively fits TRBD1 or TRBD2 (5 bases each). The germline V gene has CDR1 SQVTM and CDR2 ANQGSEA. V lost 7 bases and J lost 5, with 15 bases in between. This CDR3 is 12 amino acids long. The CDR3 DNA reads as TGCAGCGCCGGGACCTACCCTCACGAGCAGTACTTC. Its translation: CSAGTYPHEQYF.

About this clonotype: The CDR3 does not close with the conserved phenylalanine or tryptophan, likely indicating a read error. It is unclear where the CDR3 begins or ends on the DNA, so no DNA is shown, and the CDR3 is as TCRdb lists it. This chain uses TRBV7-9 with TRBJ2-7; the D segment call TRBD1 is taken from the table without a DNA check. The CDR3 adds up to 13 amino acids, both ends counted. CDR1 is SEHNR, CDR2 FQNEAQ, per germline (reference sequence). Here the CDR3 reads CASSPKTGKNYGY.

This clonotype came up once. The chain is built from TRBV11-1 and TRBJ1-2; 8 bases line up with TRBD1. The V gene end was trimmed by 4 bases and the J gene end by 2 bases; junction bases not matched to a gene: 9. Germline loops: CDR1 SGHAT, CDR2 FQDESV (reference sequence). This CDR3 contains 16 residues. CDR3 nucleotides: TGTGCCAGCAGCTCGCAACCGGGACAGGTGAACTATGGCTACACCTTC. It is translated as CASSSQPGQVNYGYTF.

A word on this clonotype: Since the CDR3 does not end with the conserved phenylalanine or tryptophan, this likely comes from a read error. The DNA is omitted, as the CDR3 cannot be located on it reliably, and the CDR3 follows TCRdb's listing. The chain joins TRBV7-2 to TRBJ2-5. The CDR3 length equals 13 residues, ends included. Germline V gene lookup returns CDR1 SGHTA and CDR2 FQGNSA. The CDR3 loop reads CASSSHGELNYEQ.

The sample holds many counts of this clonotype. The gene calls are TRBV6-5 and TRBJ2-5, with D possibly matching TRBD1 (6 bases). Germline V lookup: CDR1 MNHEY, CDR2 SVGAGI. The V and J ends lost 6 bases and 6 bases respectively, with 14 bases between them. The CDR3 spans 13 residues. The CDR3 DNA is TGTGCCAGCAGCCCACAGGGTCGGAAGACCCAGTACTTC. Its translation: CASSPQGRKTQYF.

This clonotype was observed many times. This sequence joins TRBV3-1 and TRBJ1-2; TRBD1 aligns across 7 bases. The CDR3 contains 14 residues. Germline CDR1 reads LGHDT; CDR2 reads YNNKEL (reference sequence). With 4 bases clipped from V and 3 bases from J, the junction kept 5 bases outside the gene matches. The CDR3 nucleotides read TGTGCCAGCAGCCCAGGACAGGCGTACTATGGCTACACCTTC. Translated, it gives CASSPGQAYYGYTF.

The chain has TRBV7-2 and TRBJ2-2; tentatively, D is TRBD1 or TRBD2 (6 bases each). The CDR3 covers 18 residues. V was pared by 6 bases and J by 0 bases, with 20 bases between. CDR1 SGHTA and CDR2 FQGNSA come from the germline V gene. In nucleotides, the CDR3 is TGTGCCAGCAGTGAAGGGGGTCGCGGGGCTGCGAACACCGGGGAGCTGTTTTTT. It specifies CASSEGGRGAANTGELFF.